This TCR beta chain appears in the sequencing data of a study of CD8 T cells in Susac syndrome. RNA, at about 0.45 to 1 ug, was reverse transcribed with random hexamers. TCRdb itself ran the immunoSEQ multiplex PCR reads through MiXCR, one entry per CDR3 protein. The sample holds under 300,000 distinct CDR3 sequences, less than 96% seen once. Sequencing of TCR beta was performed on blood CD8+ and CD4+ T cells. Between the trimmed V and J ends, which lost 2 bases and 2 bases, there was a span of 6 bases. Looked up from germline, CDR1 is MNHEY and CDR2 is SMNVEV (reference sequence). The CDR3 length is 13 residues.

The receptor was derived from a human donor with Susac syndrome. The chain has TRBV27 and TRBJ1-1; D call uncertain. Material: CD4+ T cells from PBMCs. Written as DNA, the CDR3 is TGTGCCAGCAGTTTACAGAGCAACACTGAAGCTTTCTTT. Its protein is CASSLQSNTEAFF.